The sequence of this T cell receptor (beta chain) was determined in a study of T cell responses to AZD1222 COVID-19 vaccine. Sequencing used immunoSEQ multiplex PCR; TCRdb keeps in-frame clones, though not all of them. The profile shows about 140,000 clones, 89% of them singletons. With regard to this clone: Antigen specificity is unknown.

The CDR3 extends over 15 amino acids. The germline V gene encodes CDR1 MDHEN and CDR2 SYDVKM. Trimming pared 3 bases from V and 1 base from J, leaving 10 bases between. Broader study findings: With dominance at 160-218 and 743-854, vaccine-associated CD4 TCRs spanned spike. Only after the peak T cell response were repertoires sampled. Spike-specific TCR repertoires showed rising breadth and depth after two AZD1222 doses.

The V gene is TRBV28, the J gene TRBJ2-1; tentative D call: TRBD2 (6 bases). The material sequenced was peripheral blood, taken on day 0 of AZD1222 vaccination. This clonotype was sampled from an adult in good health. Here the CDR3 reads CASSLDGGSYNEQFF. CDR3 coding DNA: TGTGCCAGCAGTTTGGACGGGGGATCCTACAATGAGCAGTTCTTC.